This TCR beta chain is drawn from a study of blood T cell repertoires in COVID-19. Study summary: The samples span acute and convalescent COVID-19 from the United States, Italy and Spain. Sample material is recorded as cDNA or gDNA derived from T cells, B-cell-depleted T cells, or PBMCs.

Authors' processing steps: Nucleated cell counts were estimated from reference gene primer amplification. Assay: immunoSEQ multiplex PCR; the TCRdb copy retains only in-frame clones and omits some. V and J calls and clone size come straight from that table; D and trimming were deduced from the DNA. Among 250,000 or so clones listed, roughly 77% were seen once. Germline V gene data show CDR1 as SGHRS and CDR2 as YFSETQ. The CDR3 has 14 amino acids. V was pared by 6 bases and J by 2 bases, with 14 bases between. The chain combines TRBV5-1 with TRBJ2-5; TRBD1 is a possible D gene (6 bases). The sequence was obtained from a woman older than 75 with acute or convalescent COVID-19. The sequenced sample was peripheral blood. Written as DNA, the CDR3 is TGCGCCAGCATGGGTCGGGACATGCAAGAGACCCAGTACTTC. It encodes CASMGRDMQETQYF. Using reference TRBV5-1 and TRBJ2-5 for the parts outside the CDR3, the full variable domain is KAGVTQTPRYLIKTRGQQVTLSCSPISGHRSVSWYQQTPGQGLQFLFEYFSETQRNKGNFPGRFSGRQFSNSRSEMNVSTLELGDSALYLCASMGRDMQETQYFGPGTRLLVL.